A selection of T cell receptor beta chains follows, all from one sample in a study of blood T cell repertoires in COVID-19. Sequencing used immunoSEQ multiplex PCR; TCRdb keeps in-frame clones, though not all of them. The sample has some 120,000 clones, approximately 85% seen once. Material for sequencing was peripheral blood. The receptors stem from a human donor in a cohort sampled during active COVID-19. Both conserved end residues are trimmed from each CDR3. Clone size is stated in some rows and not others, as once, few, many or a class when expanded.

V gene,J gene,clone size,CDR3 protein
TRBV7-9,TRBJ2-2,NA,ASSLDRVDTGELF
TRBV5-1,TRBJ2-2,NA,ASSLVKQGAITGELF
TRBV5-6,TRBJ1-1,few,ASSPPEAF
TRBV19,TRBJ1-2,NA,ASSRLINYGYT
TRBV5-6,TRBJ2-7,NA,ASSLYRDRGRIRAYEQY
TRBV2,TRBJ1-1,NA,ASMRTVMNTEAF
TRBV21-1,TRBJ1-5,NA,ASSKPGGGSNQPQH
TRBV9,TRBJ2-3,NA,ASSVGDRGSGDTQY
TRBV7-6,TRBJ1-2,NA,ASSPISGGLEGYT
TRBV20-1,TRBJ2-7,NA,SASPGQGSLATDYEQY
TRBV6-1,TRBJ2-1,NA,ASSELEAGGPSNEQF
TRBV7-3,TRBJ1-1,NA,ASSLTRGDTEAF
TRBV7-2,TRBJ2-4,NA,ASSTGLVRNIQY
TRBV10-1,TRBJ1-1,NA,ASSSHSPILIEAF
TRBV5-6,TRBJ2-3,NA,ASSSTLRGTDTQY
TRBV11-2,TRBJ2-1,NA,ASSLTSGGYNEQF
TRBV19,TRBJ1-2,NA,ASSRDSGNYGYT
TRBV25-1,TRBJ1-4,NA,ASSGTGYEKLF
TRBV18,TRBJ1-3,NA,ASSPKTYSGNTIY
TRBV4-3,TRBJ2-1,NA,ASSHEVWGSGVNEQF
TRBV6-6,TRBJ1-1,once,ASRGGQVNTEAF
TRBV4-3,TRBJ2-6,NA,ASSQALAGSGANVLT
TRBV5-1,TRBJ2-1,NA,ASQKVAGSYNEQF
TRBV5-1,TRBJ1-2,NA,ASSLRAGGYGYT
TRBV7-8,TRBJ1-2,NA,ASSRRTGEGYT
TRBV9,TRBJ1-1,NA,ASSVELLNTEAF
TRBV29-1,TRBJ2-1,NA,SGGLRTYNEQF